The entry below describes one T cell receptor beta chain. What it recognizes is unknown. The method was immunoSEQ multiplex PCR; TCRdb's version includes in-frame clones alone and lacks a portion of them. Of about 130,000 clones listed, about 88% are singletons. This record belongs to a study of T cell responses to AZD1222 COVID-19 vaccine. Across the whole study: Some second doses came at about 4 weeks and others at about 12 weeks; these were pooled.

The study, taken as a whole, reports: Of the AZD1222 recipients, only five to seven were seropositive at baseline.

Sequenced here: peripheral blood, sampled on day 0 of AZD1222 vaccination. The clonotype comes from an adult in good health.

The CDR3 reads CASSQGITHPYSYEQYF. The DNA of the CDR3 is TGTGCCAGCAGCCAAGGAATTACCCACCCCTACTCCTACGAGCAGTACTTC. The V gene is TRBV14, the J gene TRBJ2-7; D remains unclear. The CDR3 spans 17 residues. The germline V and J ends were trimmed by 1 base and 0 bases, with 16 bases remaining between them. Germline CDR1 SGHDN, CDR2 FVKESK.